This TCR beta chain was captured in a study of T cells after yellow fever vaccination. Concerning this clonotype: The antigen is unknown.

Study outcomes and limitations: Highly abundant clonotypes carried over from the bulk population could end up in FACS-sorted repertoires as contaminants. Most clones from primary vaccination resurfaced after the booster (nearly 97% CD4, less than 90% CD8).

The authors made TCR cDNA by 5'RACE template switching, adding a universal primer site and UMIs. TCRdb reprocessed the 5' RACE reads via MiXCR and lists one record per CDR3 protein. This sample yields some 390,000 distinct CDR3 sequences, of which about 19% are seen a single time; 18% belongs to the top ten. The sample here was PBMCs, taken before the yellow fever booster vaccination. The clonotype originates from a man aged 18 to 30 who received the YFV17D yellow fever vaccine.

The CDR3 spells CASSLVRAAGANVLTF. CDR3 DNA: TGTGCCAGCAGCTTAGTCCGGGCAGCTGGGGCCAACGTCCTGACTTTC. The chain couples TRBV7-9 to TRBJ2-6; D gene ambiguous. This CDR3 has 16 residues. Germline CDR1 reads SEHNR; CDR2 reads FQNEAQ (reference sequence). Trimming cost V 1 base and J 2 bases, with 9 bases left between them.